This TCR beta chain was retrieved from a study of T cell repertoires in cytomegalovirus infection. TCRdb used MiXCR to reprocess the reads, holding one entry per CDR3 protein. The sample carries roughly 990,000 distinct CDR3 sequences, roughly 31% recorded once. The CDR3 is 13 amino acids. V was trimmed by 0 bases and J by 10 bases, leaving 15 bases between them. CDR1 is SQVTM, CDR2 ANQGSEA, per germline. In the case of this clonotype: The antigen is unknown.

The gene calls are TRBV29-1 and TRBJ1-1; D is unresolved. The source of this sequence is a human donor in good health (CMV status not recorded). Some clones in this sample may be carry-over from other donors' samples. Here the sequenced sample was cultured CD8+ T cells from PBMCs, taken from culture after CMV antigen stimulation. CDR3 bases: TGCAGCGTTGAAGAGGGTGAACTCCCGGGAGCTTTCTTT. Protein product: CSVEEGELPGAFF.